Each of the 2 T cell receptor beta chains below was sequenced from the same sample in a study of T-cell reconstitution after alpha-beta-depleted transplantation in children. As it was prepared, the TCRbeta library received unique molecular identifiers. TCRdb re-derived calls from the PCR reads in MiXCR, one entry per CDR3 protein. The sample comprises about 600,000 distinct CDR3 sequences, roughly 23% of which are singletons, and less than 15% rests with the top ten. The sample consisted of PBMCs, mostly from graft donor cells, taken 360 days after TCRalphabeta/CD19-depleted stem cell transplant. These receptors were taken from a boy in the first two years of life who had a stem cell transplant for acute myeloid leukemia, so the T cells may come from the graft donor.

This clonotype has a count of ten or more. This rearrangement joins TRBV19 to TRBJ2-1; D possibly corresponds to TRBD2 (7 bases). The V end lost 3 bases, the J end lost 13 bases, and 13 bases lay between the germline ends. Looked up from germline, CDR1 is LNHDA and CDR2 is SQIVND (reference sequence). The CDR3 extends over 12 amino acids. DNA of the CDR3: TGTGCCAGTAGTATCCCCGGGGGGCCCCAGTTCTTC. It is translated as CASSIPGGPQFF.

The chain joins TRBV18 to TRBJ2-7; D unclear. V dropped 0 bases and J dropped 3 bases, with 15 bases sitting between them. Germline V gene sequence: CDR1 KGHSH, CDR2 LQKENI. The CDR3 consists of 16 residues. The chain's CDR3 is CASSPPIWDPYYEQYF. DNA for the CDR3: TGTGCCAGCTCACCACCGATCTGGGATCCTTACTACGAGCAGTACTTC. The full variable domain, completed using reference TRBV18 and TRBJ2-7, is NAGVMQNPRHLVRRRGQEARLRCSPMKGHSHVYWYRQLPEEGLKFMVYLQKENIIDESGMPKERFSAEFPKEGPSILRIQQVVRGDSAAYFCASSPPIWDPYYEQYFGPGTRLTVT.